Ten or more counts support the clone carrying this TCR beta chain. The antigen is not known. Trimming at V came to 5 bases and at J to 5 bases, leaving 10 bases not matched to a gene. Looked up from germline, CDR1 is SGHTA and CDR2 is FQGNSA. CDR3 length: 15 amino acids. Library preparation (for TCRbeta) was performed with unique molecular identifiers. TCRdb passed the PCR reads through MiXCR, listing each CDR3 protein once. Among fewer than 700,000 distinct CDR3 sequences listed, over 10% were seen once. These data originate in a study of T-cell reconstitution after alpha-beta-depleted transplantation in children. Study-level points and caveats: Several hundred expanded graft clones reportedly gave rise to the alpha-beta T cells present about two months after transplant. It was newly produced T cells that mostly accounted for T-cell counts and diversity one year after transplant. The high TCRbeta diversity at day 60 in some patients came from surviving recipient T cells and thymic progenitors.

This sample comprised PBMCs, mostly from graft donor cells, obtained 360 days after TCRalphabeta/CD19-depleted stem cell transplant. The chain recombines TRBV7-2 with TRBJ2-7; 9 bases are shared with TRBD1. The TCR originated in a male patient younger than 18 who had a stem cell transplant for acute myeloid leukemia, so the T cells may come from the graft donor. The CDR3 DNA follows: TGTGCCAGCAGCACCCCACAGGGGGCCTACAACGAGCAGTACTTC. It is translated as CASSTPQGAYNEQYF.